These 21 T cell receptor beta chains were all obtained from the same sample, sequenced in a study of T cell responses to AZD1222 COVID-19 vaccine. TCRdb keeps only in-frame clones here, not all; method: immunoSEQ multiplex PCR. The sample has roughly 58,000 clones, approximately 89% seen once. The material was peripheral blood, obtained on day 0 of MenACWY control vaccination. The receptors were sampled from an adult in good health.

The rearrangement joins TRBV7-9 to TRBJ2-5; 10 bases align to TRBD1. V lost 5 bases and J lost 0; bases outside the gene matches: 6. The CDR3 is made up of 16 amino acids. From germline, CDR1 is SEHNR and CDR2 FQNEAQ (reference sequence). This CDR3 reads CASSPTGQGNQETQYF. The CDR3 coding sequence is TGTGCCAGCAGCCCAACGGGACAGGGGAACCAAGAGACCCAGTACTTC. The full variable domain, rest sourced from reference TRBV7-9 and TRBJ2-5, is DTGVSQNPRHKITKRGQNVTFRCDPISEHNRLYWYRQTLGQGPEFLTYFQNEAQLEKSRLLSDRFSAERPKGSFSTLEIQRTEQGDSAMYLCASSPTGQGNQETQYFGPGTRLLVL.

V is TRBV19 and J is TRBJ1-5, with D hard to call. The length of the CDR3 is 13 residues. Per germline, CDR1 LNHDA and CDR2 SQIVND (reference sequence). V was clipped by 3 bases and J by 6 bases, with 9 bases between them. The CDR3 reads CASSMPGTQPQHF. The CDR3 DNA follows: TGTGCCAGTAGTATGCCGGGAACTCAGCCCCAGCATTTT. Full variable domain (missing parts from reference TRBV19 and TRBJ1-5): DGGITQSPKYLFRKEGQNVTLSCEQNLNHDAMYWYRQDPGQGLRLIYYSQIVNDFQKGDIAEGYSVSREKKESFPLTVTSAQKNPTAFYLCASSMPGTQPQHFGDGTRLSIL.

The genes are TRBV12-5 and TRBJ2-2; TRBD1 is a possible D gene (5 bases). Germline V lookup: CDR1 LGHNT, CDR2 FRNRAP. Trimming left V 0 bases short and J 6 bases short, with 14 bases between. The CDR3 extends over 16 amino acids. CDR3 in DNA: TGTGCTAGTGGTTTGGTGAGCGTAAGGGGTGCCGGGGAGCTGTTTTTT. It is translated as CASGLVSVRGAGELFF.

This rearrangement joins TRBV6-2 or TRBV6-3 to TRBJ2-5, with D tentatively TRBD1 (6 bases). The CDR3 covers 14 residues. In germline, CDR1 is MNHEY, CDR2 SVGEGT. The V gene lost 5 bases and the J gene lost 3 bases, with 13 bases spanning the gap. CDR3 nucleotide sequence: TGTGCCAGCAGTCGCCGGGGACAAGAAGAGACCCAGTACTTC. Translation: CASSRRGQEETQYF.

About this clone itself: Different DNA sequences within this sample yield the same CDR3. This chain links TRBV4-1 with TRBJ1-1; D gene unclear. Germline values: CDR1 MGHRA, CDR2 YSYEKL. There are 15 residues in the CDR3. Trimming took off 0 bases at V and 0 bases at J, with 8 bases between the two ends. CDR3 coding DNA: TGCGCCAGCAGCCAAGATCGAGGATTGAACACTGAAGCTTTCTTT. Residues: CASSQDRGLNTEAFF.

The CDR3 nucleotides are TGTGCCAGCAGCCGGAACACTGAAGCTTTCTTT. Translation gives CASSRNTEAFF. This rearrangement joins TRBV3-1 (or the pseudogene TRBV3-2) to TRBJ1-1; D unclear. This CDR3 spans 11 amino acids. V was clipped by 4 bases and J by 1 base, with 1 base between them. Germline V gives CDR1 LGHDT, CDR2 YNNKEL (reference sequence).

CDR3 loop: CASSLRSGFEAFF. CDR3 nucleotide sequence: TGTGCCAGCAGCTTAAGATCCGGATTTGAAGCTTTCTTT. The chain is built from TRBV11-3 and TRBJ1-1; D remains ambiguous. With 2 bases removed from V and 7 bases from J, the gap between germline ends came to 11 bases. The CDR3 totals 13 residues. Per the germline V gene, CDR1 is SGHNT and CDR2 is YENEEA. Full variable domain (missing parts from reference TRBV11-3 and TRBJ1-1): EAGVVQSPRYKIIEKKQPVAFWCNPISGHNTLYWYLQNLGQGPELLIRYENEEAVDDSQLPKDRFSAERLKGVDSTLKIQPAELGDSAVYLCASSLRSGFEAFFGQGTRLTVV.

J is TRBJ2-3 and V is TRBV6-5; D gene unclear. The CDR3 spans 13 residues. Trimming pared 6 bases from V and 5 bases from J, leaving 12 bases between. Germline CDR1 reads MNHEY; CDR2 reads SVGAGI. CDR3 in amino acids: CASRNTVGDTQYF. The DNA for the CDR3 is TGTGCCAGCAGGAATACAGTGGGAGATACGCAGTATTTT.

V usage is TRBV7-8 and J usage is TRBJ1-5, with a tentative D call TRBD1 (6 bases). Germline values: CDR1 SGHVS, CDR2 FQNEAQ. The ends were cut back, 2 bases at V and 1 base at J, with 24 bases in the middle. The CDR3 extends over 20 amino acids. CDR3 sequence reads: CASSLYRRGGGSGSNQPQHF. The CDR3 region has the DNA TGTGCCAGCAGCTTATACCGCCGAGGAGGGGGGTCCGGGAGCAATCAGCCCCAGCATTTT.

The V gene is TRBV6-2 or TRBV6-3, the J gene TRBJ2-1; 11 bases are shared with TRBD2. The germline CDR1 and CDR2 sequences are MNHEY and SVGEGT. The CDR3 extends over 17 amino acids. Germline trimming cut 0 bases from V and 4 bases from J; bases unmatched to any gene: 5. The CDR3 protein is CASSYSATSGIYNEQFF. The CDR3, as DNA: TGTGCCAGCAGTTACTCTGCGACTAGCGGGATATACAATGAGCAGTTCTTC.

The J gene is TRBJ1-2, the V gene TRBV28; D is unresolved. V was pared by 1 base and J by 7 bases, with 13 bases between. Germline V CDR1 and CDR2: MDHEN, SYDVKM. The CDR3 totals 14 residues. The DNA of the CDR3 is TGTGCCAGCAGTTTATATACAGATTGGGGTGGCTACACCTTC. It translates to CASSLYTDWGGYTF.

This clone is a singleton in its sample. J is TRBJ1-6 and V is TRBV6-5; no clear D. The CDR3 consists of 14 residues. The V gene's germline CDR1 is MNHEY and CDR2 SVGAGI. The V end lost 6 bases, the J end lost 7 bases, and 13 bases lay between the germline ends. In DNA form, the CDR3 reads TGTGCCAGCAGGAACGAAAGGAGGAATTCACCCCTCCACTTT. It translates to CASRNERRNSPLHF.

The rearrangement joins TRBV11-3 to TRBJ2-1; TRBD2 matches at 9 bases. Germline V gene lookup returns CDR1 SGHNT and CDR2 YENEEA. This CDR3 comprises 16 residues. The V gene end was trimmed by 1 base and the J gene end by 8 bases; junction bases not matched to a gene: 9. CDR3 region: CASSLGGTSFGHEQFF. CDR3 DNA sequence: TGTGCCAGCAGCTTAGGAGGGACTAGCTTCGGCCATGAGCAGTTCTTC.

The chain joins TRBV2 to TRBJ1-3; D uncertain. The CDR3 is 14 amino acids. The V gene lost 6 bases and the J gene lost 0 bases, with 9 bases spanning the gap. Germline V gene lookup returns CDR1 SNHLY and CDR2 FYNNEI. CDR3 loop: CASSLQHSGNTIYF. In DNA form, the CDR3 reads TGTGCCAGCAGCCTACAGCACTCTGGAAACACCATATATTTT.

The V call is TRBV6-5, the J call TRBJ2-5, with a weak D call TRBD1 (5 bases). With 8 bases removed from V and 2 bases from J, the gap between germline ends came to 18 bases. From germline, CDR1 is MNHEY and CDR2 SVGAGI. This CDR3 region has 15 residues. The DNA for the CDR3 is TGTGCCAGCTCCCACATCCAGGGCTCTCAAGAGACCCAGTACTTC. Protein sequence: CASSHIQGSQETQYF.

V is TRBV15 and J is TRBJ2-4; 12 nucleotides agree with TRBD2. Losses at the gene ends were 0 bases for V and 1 base for J; bases not matched to a gene: 10. This CDR3 comprises 20 residues. CDR1 LNHNV and CDR2 YYDKDF come from the germline V gene (reference sequence). The CDR3 nucleotides are TGTGCCACCAGCAGAGATCTAGCGGGAGGGCCGGGGCGCGCCAAAAACATTCAGTACTTC. This codes for CATSRDLAGGPGRAKNIQYF.

The chain combines TRBV7-9 with TRBJ2-7; D gene ambiguous. V was shortened by 1 base and J by 3 bases, with 10 bases between the two germline ends. The CDR3 totals 14 residues. In germline, CDR1 is SEHNR, CDR2 FQNEAQ (reference sequence). The CDR3 region has the DNA TGTGCCAGCAGCTTAGGCGAGTGGCGCTACGAGCAGTACTTC. Translation: CASSLGEWRYEQYF.

The V call is TRBV30, the J call TRBJ1-1, with 7 bases lining up with TRBD1. The CDR3 consists of 13 residues. Germline CDR1 and CDR2: GTSNPN and SVGIG (reference sequence). With 8 bases clipped from V and 4 bases from J, the junction kept 10 bases outside the gene matches. CDR3 residues: CARKGAPGTEAFF. The CDR3, as DNA: TGTGCCCGGAAGGGGGCGCCGGGCACTGAAGCTTTCTTT.

The rearrangement uses TRBV18 and TRBJ2-3, with D possibly being TRBD2 (6 bases). The CDR3 spans 14 residues. The V end was cut by 5 bases, the J end by 5 bases, with 14 bases between. Germline lookup yields CDR1 KGHSH and CDR2 LQKENI. This CDR3 is CASSSTSEGDTQYF. CDR3 nucleotide sequence: TGTGCCAGCTCATCTACCTCGGAGGGAGATACGCAGTATTTT.

The gene calls are TRBV7-2 and TRBJ1-1; D might be TRBD1 (5 bases). V lost 5 bases and J 7 bases, leaving 11 bases between the germline ends. Per germline, CDR1 SGHTA and CDR2 FQGNSA. The CDR3 spans 12 residues. CDR3 sequence: CASSLNRGEAFF. CDR3 nucleotide sequence: TGTGCCAGCAGCCTAAATAGGGGTGAAGCTTTCTTT.

V gene TRBV29-1 combines with J gene TRBJ1-1, with TRBD1 matching over 11 bases. The CDR3 contains 16 residues. The V segment lost 8 bases and the J segment 5 bases; nucleotides outside the gene matches: 16. Germline V CDR1 and CDR2: SQVTM, ANQGSEA. CDR3 in amino acids: CSPYLRDRGKETEAFF. The CDR3 nucleotides are TGCAGCCCCTACCTCCGGGACAGGGGGAAGGAAACTGAAGCTTTCTTT. Full variable domain (rest looked up from reference TRBV29-1 and TRBJ1-1): SAVISQKPSRDICQRGTSLTIQCQVDSQVTMMFWYRQQPGQSLTLIATANQGSEATYESGFVIDKFPISRPNLTFSTLTVSNMSPEDSSIYLCSPYLRDRGKETEAFFGQGTRLTVV.